This TCR beta chain derives from a study of shared clonotypes between healthy human individuals. CDR1 and CDR2 (germline): LNHDA, SQIVND (reference sequence). V gave up 5 bases and J gave up 6 bases, with 11 bases separating them. The CDR3 is made up of 13 amino acids. The assay was immunoSEQ multiplex PCR, and TCRdb's table has in-frame clones only and misses some. Among hundreds of thousands of clones listed, almost 97% were seen once. This sequence was found in a woman aged 25 to 45 in good health. The sequenced sample was naive CD4+ T cells sorted from blood. Stated subset: CD45RA+ positively selected. The chain has TRBV19 and TRBJ1-5; D perhaps matches TRBD1 (6 bases). In DNA form, the CDR3 reads TGTGCCAGTAGTCCAGGGGTTTCTCAGCCCCAGCATTTT. Its translation is CASSPGVSQPQHF.